One sample yielded the 9 T cell receptor beta chains listed below, sequenced in a study of regulatory T cells in long-lasting Graves disease. TCR beta libraries were built with iRepertoire HTBI primers and Arm-PCR of CDR3 regions. TCRdb used MiXCR to reprocess the multiplex PCR reads, holding one entry per CDR3 protein. The sample records over 450,000 distinct CDR3 sequences, around 12% being singletons. Time point specified: newly diagnosed GD, antithyroid drugs for less than 3 months. The TCR library was prepared using RNA isolated from PBMCs. This sample also belongs to another study, concerning T cells in Graves' hyperthyroidism and ophthalmopathy.

Here the sequenced sample was peripheral blood mononuclear cells (PBMCs), taken at new diagnosis, from a patient treated with antithyroid drugs. Receptors originate from a woman aged 30 to 39 with Graves disease.

This clonotype was recorded many times. The junction does not match germline at one end; this may be a read error. J is TRBJ2-1 and V is TRBV5-1; 9 bases are shared with TRBD1. Germline V lookup: CDR1 SGHRS, CDR2 YFSETQ. CDR3 length: 14 amino acids. CDR3 nucleotide sequence: TGTGCCAGCAGTCCGGGACAGGGCTCAAATGAGCAGTTCTTC. Residues: CASSPGQGSNEQFF.

This clonotype showed up many times. The chain has TRBV13 and TRBJ2-3, with D perhaps TRBD1 or TRBD2 (6 bases each). V dropped 5 bases and J dropped 14 bases, with 20 bases sitting between them. This CDR3 is built from 13 residues. In germline, CDR1 is PRHDT, CDR2 FYEKMQ (reference sequence). CDR3 nucleotide sequence: TGTGCCAGCAGCCACTTCCAGGGGCGGAGGGCGTATTTT. Its protein product is CASSHFQGRRAYF. The variable domain in full, completed from reference TRBV13 and TRBJ2-3, reads AAGVIQSPRHLIKEKRETATLKCYPIPRHDTVYWYQQGPGQDPQFLISFYEKMQSDKGSIPDRFSAQQFSDYHSELNMSSLELGDSALYFCASSHFQGRRAYFGPGTRLTVL.

The chain uses TRBV15 and TRBJ2-1; the match to TRBD2 covers 9 bases. The CDR3 has 17 amino acids. The V segment lost 8 bases and the J segment 0 bases; nucleotides outside the gene matches: 11. The V gene's germline CDR1 is LNHNV and CDR2 YYDKDF (reference sequence). The CDR3 nucleotides are TGTGCCACCCTTATTAGGCGGGAGGGGAGCTCCTACAATGAGCAGTTCTTC. Translating it yields CATLIRREGSSYNEQFF.

This clonotype came up many times. The J gene is TRBJ2-1, the V gene TRBV7-6; D is uncertain. Trimming left V 3 bases short and J 10 bases short, with 22 bases between. Germline V gives CDR1 SGHVS, CDR2 FNYEAQ. CDR3 length equals 16 residues. CDR3 nucleotide sequence: TGTGCCAGCAGCTTTAGGGCAGGCCCCTTTTCTAAAGAGCAGTTCTTC. This translates into CASSFRAGPFSKEQFF.

This clonotype came up a few times. V is TRBV7-9 and J is TRBJ2-7; D remains ambiguous. The CDR3 spans 14 residues. V was clipped by 5 bases and J by 2 bases, with 13 bases between them. The V gene's germline CDR1 is SEHNR and CDR2 FQNEAQ (reference sequence). For the CDR3, the DNA is TGTGCCAGCAGCCCTCGGCTGGCCCCCTACGAGCAGTACTTC. It yields the protein CASSPRLAPYEQYF.

The rearrangement uses TRBV5-4 and TRBJ2-7, with 7 bases matching TRBD1. The germline V gene encodes CDR1 SGHNT and CDR2 YYREEE (reference sequence). The CDR3 loop spans 14 amino acids. V lost 3 bases to trimming and J lost 3 bases; unmatched junction nucleotides: 6. The CDR3 is CASSSSGTDYEQYF. Written as DNA, the CDR3 is TGTGCCAGCAGCTCTTCCGGGACAGACTACGAGCAGTACTTC.

This clonotype appeared many times. The genes are TRBV6-5 and TRBJ2-7; 8 bases align to TRBD1. The V segment lost 0 bases and the J segment 5 bases; nucleotides outside the gene matches: 9. CDR1 and CDR2 from the germline V gene are MNHEY and SVGAGI. This CDR3 is 16 amino acids long. As DNA, the CDR3 is TGTGCCAGCAGTTACTCCGTTTGGACAGGGACGCACGAGCAGTACTTC. Its translation is CASSYSVWTGTHEQYF.

This clonotype appeared many times. The V call is TRBV5-1, the J call TRBJ1-1; 11 bases match TRBD1. The V gene end was trimmed by 3 bases and the J gene end by 3 bases; junction bases not matched to a gene: 7. In germline, CDR1 is SGHRS, CDR2 YFSETQ. The CDR3 has 16 amino acids. CDR3 coding DNA: TGCGCCAGCAGCTCGGGACAGGGGGTTTTGTACACTGAAGCTTTCTTT. Translation gives CASSSGQGVLYTEAFF.

This clonotype was seen at least ten times. V is TRBV20-1 and J is TRBJ1-2; D is ambiguous. Deletions cut 3 bases from V and 3 bases from J, with 14 bases between. The CDR3 spans 14 residues. Germline CDR1 DFQATT, CDR2 SNEGSKA (reference sequence). CDR3 DNA: TGCAGTGCTAGCTTGTTACCCCTTGACTATGGCTACACCTTC. Its protein product is CSASLLPLDYGYTF.